The clone carrying this TCR beta chain was counted at least ten times. Its cognate antigen is unknown. The data are from a study of T cell responses to AZD1222 COVID-19 vaccine. Using immunoSEQ multiplex PCR, the repertoire was profiled, and TCRdb retains in-frame clones only, with some absent. The sample has 65,000 to 70,000 clones, around four fifths seen once. From germline, CDR1 is ENHRY and CDR2 SYGVKD. V lost 3 bases and J lost 1; bases outside the gene matches: 1. This CDR3 region has 16 residues. Whole-study findings and limits: None of the repertoires were sampled until the peak T cell response had passed. Regions 160-218 and 743-854 dominated among vaccine-associated CD4 TCRs spanning spike. Seropositive at baseline were only six AZD1222 recipients. Epitopes outside B.1.351 and B.1.1.7 mutated regions reportedly drew nearly half of spike TCRs.

This sequence joins TRBV10-3 and TRBJ2-5; 14 bases fit TRBD2. Sequencing used peripheral blood, obtained 28 days after the second AZD1222 dose. The TCR originated in an adult who received the AZD1222 COVID-19 vaccine. Here the CDR3 reads CAISDGLAGGQETQYF. The DNA for the CDR3 is TGTGCCATCAGTGACGGACTAGCGGGGGGCCAAGAGACCCAGTACTTC.